The next 8 T cell receptor beta chains were all read from a single sample in a study of neoadjuvant anti-PD-1 for oral cavity cancer. Stated time point: after neoadjuvant nivolumab, at surgical resection. Profiling relied on immunoSEQ multiplex PCR, and the TCRdb table lists in-frame clones only, not all of them. Of about 68,000 clones listed, 70% to 90% were seen once; the top ten hold around 3.7%. The sequencing used PBMCs, collected after nivolumab (anti-PD-1) treatment. All receptors derive from a person aged 35-79 years with oral cavity squamous cell carcinoma.

V and J are TRBV5-4 and TRBJ1-2, with 7 bases identical to TRBD1. The ends lost 0 bases at V and 4 bases at J; junction bases unmatched: 9. The germline gives CDR1 SGHNT, CDR2 YYREEE (reference sequence). The length of the CDR3 is 16 residues. Written as DNA, the CDR3 is TGTGCCAGCAGCTTGGATAGAAGCCAGGGGGGCTATGGCTACACCTTC. The encoded protein is CASSLDRSQGGYGYTF.

In DNA, the CDR3 is TGTGCCTGGAGTGTAGGGGGGAACGAAAAACTGTTTTTT. It yields the protein CAWSVGGNEKLFF. The chain carries TRBV30 and TRBJ1-4; tentative D call: TRBD1 (6 bases). The germline V gene has CDR1 GTSNPN and CDR2 SVGIG (reference sequence). The ends were cut back, 0 bases at V and 8 bases at J, with 10 bases in the middle. This CDR3 comprises 13 residues. The full variable domain, completed using reference TRBV30 and TRBJ1-4, is SQTIHQWPATLVQPVGSPLSLECTVEGTSNPNLYWYRQAAGRGLQLLFYSVGIGQISSEVPQNLSASRPQDRQFILSSKKLLLSDSGFYLCAWSVGGNEKLFFGSGTQLSVL.

The V and J genes are TRBV19 and TRBJ2-2, with 9 positions matching TRBD2. Germline lookup yields CDR1 LNHDA and CDR2 SQIVND (reference sequence). The CDR3 is made up of 14 amino acids. J gave up 4 bases and V 10 bases, and 7 bases lay outside the gene matches. The CDR3 region is CATYSGRGTGELFF. The DNA for the CDR3 is TGTGCCACCTATAGCGGGAGAGGCACCGGGGAGCTGTTTTTT.

This clone was detected a few times. The CDR3 DNA is TGTGCCAGTAGTATAACAGCGGGAGTTGTCTACGAGCAGTACTTC. Its protein is CASSITAGVVYEQYF. The J gene is TRBJ2-7, the V gene TRBV19, with TRBD2 identical over 8 bases. The V gene's germline CDR1 is LNHDA and CDR2 SQIVND (reference sequence). CDR3 length equals 15 residues. With V trimmed by 2 bases and J by 3 bases, 6 bases remained unmatched.

V is TRBV25-1 and J is TRBJ1-1; D perhaps matches TRBD1 (5 bases). This CDR3 has 14 residues. The V end was cut by 7 bases, the J end by 1 base, with 13 bases between. The germline CDR1 and CDR2 sequences are MGHDK and SYGVNS. Here the CDR3 reads CASNTGTTNTEAFF. Written as DNA, the CDR3 is TGTGCCAGCAATACAGGTACTACGAACACTGAAGCTTTCTTT.

The chain employs TRBV28 and TRBJ2-5; D could derive from TRBD1 or TRBD2 (7 bases each). Germline values: CDR1 MDHEN, CDR2 SYDVKM. This CDR3 spans 14 amino acids. Trimming cost V 5 bases and J 7 bases, with 17 bases left between them. The CDR3 region has the DNA TGTGCCAGCAGTCCAGGGGGGGGCTCCGGGACCCAGTACTTC. Residues: CASSPGGGSGTQYF.

The V and J genes are TRBV5-1 and TRBJ2-1; the match to TRBD2 covers 8 bases. Per germline, CDR1 SGHRS and CDR2 YFSETQ. CDR3 size: 15 residues. V gave up 4 bases and J gave up 3 bases; unmatched junction bases: 6. The DNA for the CDR3 is TGCGCCAGCAGCCAGGGCGGGGGGAACTACAATGAGCAGTTCTTC. It specifies CASSQGGGNYNEQFF.

The chain joins TRBV20-1 to TRBJ1-2; D unclear. V was pared by 7 bases and J by 7 bases, with 13 bases between. CDR3 size: 11 residues. The V gene's germline CDR1 is DFQATT and CDR2 SNEGSKA (reference sequence). The CDR3 coding sequence is TGCAGTGTAACGGTCCGGAGTGGCTACACCTTC. The encoded protein is CSVTVRSGYTF.